This entry concerns a single T cell receptor beta chain. The data were obtained in a study of cytomegalovirus exposure and HLA in healthy donors. In the PCR, 60 Vbeta and 13 Jbeta primers were used. Here immunoSEQ multiplex PCR was the method, and the copy in TCRdb shows in-frame clones only, minus some. The data hold roughly 120,000 clones, with roughly 70% observed a single time. Sequenced material: PBMCs. The sequence derives from a woman in her thirties or forties in good health and CMV-seropositive.

The DNA of the CDR3 is TGTGCCAGCAGCCCACAGGGGGCGAATGGCTACACCTTC. It codes for CASSPQGANGYTF. The genes are TRBV6-1 and TRBJ1-2; TRBD1 matches 9 bases. Germline trimming cut 6 bases from V and 6 bases from J; bases unmatched to any gene: 5. The CDR3 runs to 13 residues. Looked up from germline, CDR1 is MNHNS and CDR2 is SASEGT.